A single sample is the source of the 18 T cell receptor beta chains below, sequenced in a study of blood T cell repertoires in COVID-19. Clones were sequenced by immunoSEQ multiplex PCR, and TCRdb holds only the in-frame ones, with some missing. The sample lists approximately 150,000 clones, around four fifths seen once, with roughly 8.8% in the top ten. The sequenced sample consisted of peripheral blood. The receptors come from a woman older than 75 with COVID-19, enrolled during active disease.

The CDR3 is CASSKVGTEESTNEKLFF. In DNA, the CDR3 is TGTGCCAGCAGCAAAGTGGGGACAGAAGAGTCAACTAATGAAAAACTGTTTTTT. This chain joins TRBV21-1 and TRBJ1-4; TRBD1, the table's D call, was not compared with the DNA. TRBV21-1 is flagged as a pseudogene. CDR3 size: 18 residues.

J is TRBJ2-4 and V is TRBV19; 9 nucleotides match TRBD2. The CDR3 is 13 residues long. The trim removed 7 bases at V and 7 bases at J, leaving 5 bases unmatched. Germline loops: CDR1 LNHDA, CDR2 SQIVND (reference sequence). CDR3 sequence reads: CASTGLASNIQYF. The CDR3 DNA is TGTGCCAGTACCGGACTAGCGTCGAACATTCAGTACTTC.

This rearrangement joins TRBV7-9 to TRBJ1-3; 8 nucleotides match TRBD1. This CDR3 has 16 amino acids. V gave up 6 bases and J gave up 5 bases; unmatched junction bases: 12. Germline V gene lookup returns CDR1 SEHNR and CDR2 FQNEAQ (reference sequence). CDR3 protein: CASSLHGQGLRNTIYF. As DNA, the CDR3 is TGTGCCAGCAGTCTCCACGGACAGGGACTACGAAACACCATATATTTT.

V is TRBV4-1 and J is TRBJ1-5, with TRBD1 matching 8 bases. This CDR3 spans 15 amino acids. With 3 bases clipped from V and 5 bases from J, the junction kept 6 bases outside the gene matches. CDR1 is MGHRA and CDR2 is YSYEKL in the germline V gene. The CDR3 is CASSQGQVLYQPQHF. CDR3 sequence (DNA): TGCGCCAGCAGCCAGGGACAGGTTCTTTATCAGCCCCAGCATTTT.

The chain joins TRBV9 to TRBJ2-7; D possibly corresponds to TRBD1 (6 bases). The CDR3 contains 13 residues. With 5 bases removed from V and 7 bases from J, the gap between germline ends came to 16 bases. Germline V gene sequence: CDR1 SGDLS, CDR2 YYNGEE. In DNA, the CDR3 is TGTGCCAGCAGTTTAACCGGGACAAATGAGCAGTACTTC. Translation: CASSLTGTNEQYF.

The chain recombines TRBV7-3 with TRBJ1-1; D is possibly TRBD1 (5 bases). Germline V gene sequence: CDR1 SGHTA, CDR2 FQGTGA. CDR3 length: 13 residues. The V gene lost 2 bases and the J gene lost 4 bases, with 8 bases spanning the gap. Written as DNA, the CDR3 is TGTGCCAGCAGCTTATACCAGGGCACTGAAGCTTTCTTT. Translating gives CASSLYQGTEAFF.

The chain has TRBV6-5 and TRBJ1-1; D gene ambiguous. The CDR3 has 15 residues. Germline V CDR1 and CDR2: MNHEY, SVGAGI. With 0 bases removed from V and 0 bases from J, the gap between germline ends came to 8 bases. This CDR3 reads CASSYSIQVNTEAFF. Here the CDR3 DNA reads TGTGCCAGCAGTTACTCGATCCAGGTGAACACTGAAGCTTTCTTT.

The CDR3 sequence: CASSLGQGNYGYTF. The CDR3 coding sequence is TGTGCCAGCAGCTTAGGACAGGGAAACTATGGCTACACCTTC. J is TRBJ1-2 and V is TRBV5-6, with 8 bases fitting TRBD1. J was trimmed by 2 bases and V by 2 bases; bases with no gene match: 2. Germline CDR1 reads SGHDT; CDR2 reads YYEEEE. The CDR3 is 14 amino acids.

The gene calls are TRBV4-2 and TRBJ2-7; D perhaps matches TRBD1 (6 bases). Germline V CDR1 and CDR2: LGHNA, YNFKEQ. Trimming pared 2 bases from V and 0 bases from J, leaving 14 bases between. This CDR3 has 16 amino acids. The CDR3 sequence: CASSQQVQGTSYEQYF. The CDR3 nucleotides are TGTGCCAGCAGCCAACAGGTACAGGGTACCTCCTACGAGCAGTACTTC.

The chain joins TRBV28 to TRBJ1-2; perhaps TRBD1 as D (6 bases). V lost 4 bases, J lost 1 base, and 16 bases lay in between. There are 16 residues in the CDR3. Germline V gene sequence: CDR1 MDHEN, CDR2 SYDVKM. The CDR3 sequence is CASSSGISGVNYGYTF. The CDR3 coding sequence is TGTGCCAGCAGTTCGGGTATTTCAGGGGTTAACTATGGCTACACCTTC.

The chain links TRBV7-2 to TRBJ2-7; a possible D gene is TRBD2 (5 bases). CDR3 length equals 15 residues. The germline gives CDR1 SGHTA, CDR2 FQGNSA. Trimming took 1 base from V and 3 from J, leaving 13 bases between them. The CDR3 DNA sequence: TGTGCCAGCAGCTTAGTGGCGGGCGACCTCTACGAGCAGTACTTC. This codes for CASSLVAGDLYEQYF.

This chain links TRBV7-8 with TRBJ1-1, with 10 bases that match TRBD1. J was trimmed by 11 bases and V by 1 base; bases with no gene match: 7. The CDR3 is 14 amino acids. CDR1 is SGHVS and CDR2 is FQNEAQ in the germline V gene. This CDR3 is CASSLVGQGRDAFF. CDR3 DNA: TGTGCCAGCAGCTTAGTGGGACAGGGGCGGGACGCTTTCTTT.

V is TRBV25-1 and J is TRBJ1-4; D gene ambiguous. The V gene lost 6 bases and the J gene lost 0 bases, with 5 bases spanning the gap. In germline, CDR1 is MGHDK, CDR2 SYGVNS. CDR3 length equals 13 residues. CDR3 amino acids: CASRRATNEKLFF. The CDR3 nucleotides are TGTGCCAGCAGGCGTGCAACTAATGAAAAACTGTTTTTT.

V and J are TRBV27 and TRBJ1-6; a weak D match, TRBD1 (5 bases). Trimming cost V 2 bases and J 14 bases, with 10 bases left between them. Germline lookup yields CDR1 MNHEY and CDR2 SMNVEV (reference sequence). The CDR3 is made up of 12 amino acids. The chain's CDR3 is CASSLAGRALHF. Written as DNA, the CDR3 is TGTGCCAGCAGTTTAGCAGGGAGGGCCCTCCACTTT.

The chain recombines TRBV5-1 with TRBJ2-2; TRBD1 is a possible D gene (8 bases). Germline-derived CDR1 and CDR2 are SGHRS and YFSETQ. There are 16 residues in the CDR3. Trimming removed 3 bases from V and 0 bases from J, with 12 bases in between. In nucleotides, the CDR3 is TGCGCCAGCAGCTCACAGGGGGGGTCGAACACCGGGGAGCTGTTTTTT. Its protein product is CASSSQGGSNTGELFF.

The V call is TRBV5-1, the J call TRBJ2-5; 7 bases agree with TRBD1. The germline CDR1 and CDR2 sequences are SGHRS and YFSETQ. Losses at the gene ends were 4 bases for V and 0 bases for J; bases not matched to a gene: 18. This CDR3 is built from 19 residues. The CDR3 loop reads CASSTPDPGTEEYQETQYF. The CDR3 bases are TGCGCCAGCAGCACTCCGGACCCCGGGACAGAAGAGTACCAAGAGACCCAGTACTTC.

The rearrangement joins TRBV13 to TRBJ1-6; 7 positions agree with TRBD1. Trimming took 7 bases from V and 10 from J; bases not matched to a gene: 13. The CDR3 is 15 residues long. CDR1 is PRHDT, CDR2 FYEKMQ, per germline (reference sequence). This chain's CDR3 is CASTRQGGGRSPLHF. The DNA for the CDR3 is TGTGCCAGCACCCGACAGGGTGGCGGAAGATCACCCCTCCACTTT. Full variable domain (missing parts from reference TRBV13 and TRBJ1-6): AAGVIQSPRHLIKEKRETATLKCYPIPRHDTVYWYQQGPGQDPQFLISFYEKMQSDKGSIPDRFSAQQFSDYHSELNMSSLELGDSALYFCASTRQGGGRSPLHFGNGTRLTVT.

The chain couples TRBV11-2 to TRBJ2-1, with D possibly matching TRBD2 (6 bases). The germline V gene encodes CDR1 SGHAT and CDR2 FQNNGV. CDR3 length: 13 amino acids. Trimming pared 4 bases from V and 7 bases from J, leaving 11 bases between. The CDR3 here is CASSSDRGNEQFF. The DNA for the CDR3 is TGTGCCAGCAGCTCTGACCGGGGGAATGAGCAGTTCTTC. Variable domain in full (rest from reference TRBV11-2 and TRBJ2-1): EAGVAQSPRYKIIEKRQSVAFWCNPISGHATLYWYQQILGQGPKLLIQFQNNGVVDDSQLPKDRFSAERLKGVDSTLKIQPAKLEDSAVYLCASSSDRGNEQFFGPGTRLTVL.